The rows below give T cell receptor beta chains drawn from one sample of a study of spatial heterogeneity in lung cancer. TCRdb re-analysed the 5' RACE reads in MiXCR, keeping a single row per CDR3 protein. The sample consists of 20,000 to 30,000 distinct CDR3 sequences, 9% to 10% of them appearing once. The sequencing here drew on PBMCs, taken at follow-up. These receptors were taken from a male donor with early-stage non-small cell lung cancer. Both conserved end residues are part of each CDR3. A D gene is named only where the DNA matches it firmly. Clone size, where shown, is once, few, many, or a class for clones that have expanded.

>TRBD1|TRBJ2-7|TRBV6-6|-
TGTGCCAGCAGTTACCCCGACAGGGCCCCCTCCTACGAGCAGTACTTC
CASSYPDRAPSYEQYF
>-|TRBJ2-2|TRBV29-1|many
TGCAGCGTTGCACGGGGGTATAGCACCGGGGAGCTGTTTTTT
CSVARGYSTGELFF
>-|TRBJ1-4|TRBV29-1|-
TGCAGCGTGACATGGGGGGAAAAACTGTTTTTT
CSVTWGEKLFF
>-|TRBJ2-3|TRBV28|few
TGTGCCAGCAGTTTTGCTAGCGAAGACACAGATACGCAGTATTTT
CASSFASEDTDTQYF
>-|TRBJ2-7|TRBV29-1|-
TGCAGCGTTGAATCCAGGGGCTACGAGCAGTACTTC
CSVESRGYEQYF
>-|TRBJ2-3|TRBV10-3|few
TGTGCCATCTTCACAGATACGCAGTATTTT
CAIFTDTQYF
>TRBD1|TRBJ1-2|TRBV14|many
TGTGCCAGCAGTGTGGGGACAGGGAACTATGGCTACACCTTC
CASSVGTGNYGYTF
>-|TRBJ2-3|TRBV7-8|many
TGTGCCAGCAGCTCCAACACAGATACGCAGTATTTT
CASSSNTDTQYF
>TRBD1|TRBJ2-7|TRBV7-2|few
TGTGCCAGCAGCGTGGAGGGACAGGACTACGAGCAGTACTTC
CASSVEGQDYEQYF
>-|TRBJ2-7|TRBV5-1|-
TGCGCCAGCAGGGCGCAGGACACCTACGAGCAGTACTTC
CASRAQDTYEQYF
>TRBD1|TRBJ1-2|TRBV7-7|-
TGTGCCAGCAGTGCCGGGACAGGGGGCGCCTATGGCTACACCTTC
CASSAGTGGAYGYTF
>-|TRBJ2-3|TRBV28|few
TGTGCCAGCAGTGGCGGAAGCACAGATACGCAGTATTTT
CASSGGSTDTQYF
>-|TRBJ2-3|TRBV5-1|-
TGCGCCAGCAGCCCACAGGGAGAGGATACGCAGTATTTT
CASSPQGEDTQYF
>-|TRBJ1-5|TRBV20-1|many
TGCAGTGCTAGAGATTTCAGTAGGGGGATAAATCAGCCCCAGCATTTT
CSARDFSRGINQPQHF
>-|TRBJ2-3|TRBV11-3|-
TGTGCCAGCAGCTTAAGTCTTAACACAGATACGCAGTATTTT
CASSLSLNTDTQYF
>-|TRBJ2-5|TRBV7-9|-
TGTGCCAGCAGCCTTGGGGCCTGGGGAGAGACCCAGTACTTC
CASSLGAWGETQYF
>-|TRBJ1-5|TRBV28|many
TGTGCCAGCAGTCGTGTAGGTCAGCCCCAGCATTTT
CASSRVGQPQHF
>-|TRBJ2-7|TRBV29-1|-
TGCAGCGTTGAAGGGAAAGGTCTGGCTGGGAGCTTC
CSVEGKGLAGSF
>TRBD2|TRBJ2-3|TRBV20-1|-
TGCAGTGCTAGAGATCAGCTAGCGGGGGGGACAGATACGCAGTATTTT
CSARDQLAGGTDTQYF
>-|TRBJ1-5|TRBV12-3/TRBV12-4|few
TGTGCCAGCAGTTTAGATCAGGGCGCGAAGCAGCATTTT
CASSLDQGAKQHF
>-|TRBJ2-3|TRBV5-6|many
TGTGCCAGCAGTTCCGGGGCTACTAGCACAGATACGCAGTATTTT
CASSSGATSTDTQYF